This T cell receptor (beta chain) is drawn from a study of OX40 agonist ivuxolimab in advanced cancers. About the research overall: Clinicians treated patients with ivuxolimab, an agonistic anti-OX40 (CD134) antibody. Six ivuxolimab dose levels, 0.01 to 10 mg/kg, were given intravenously every 2 weeks. Anti-PD-1, anti-PD-L1 or anti-CTLA-4 therapy given earlier was allowed, and roughly 40% had some.

Sequenced by immunoSEQ multiplex PCR; TCRdb stores in-frame clones only, minus some. The sample carries more than 45,000 clones, under 90% recorded once. Trimming cost V 0 bases and J 1 base; bases outside gene matches: 9. Germline V gene sequence: CDR1 SGHRS, CDR2 YFSETQ. The CDR3 sequence is 17 residues long. In regard to this clone: Antigen: not known.

Study-wide findings and caveats: Expanded clones tended on average to be more numerous among CD8+ T cells than CD4+.

This rearrangement joins TRBV5-1 to TRBJ1-2, with 7 bases that match TRBD1. The sequencing here drew on CD4+ or CD8+ T cells sorted from blood, taken in a trial of the OX40 agonist ivuxolimab. This TCR came from an adult with an advanced solid tumor such as melanoma, head and neck, liver or kidney cancer. In nucleotides, the CDR3 is TGCGCCAGCAGCTTGGCCCTAAGCGACAGGGTTAACTATGGCTACACCTTC. Translating it yields CASSLALSDRVNYGYTF.